The rows below give T cell receptor beta chains drawn from one sample of a study of OX40 agonist ivuxolimab in advanced cancers. Profiling relied on immunoSEQ multiplex PCR, and the TCRdb table lists in-frame clones only, not all of them. The sample holds 15,000 or so clones, roughly 82% seen once. Sequencing used CD4+ or CD8+ T cells sorted from blood, obtained in a trial of the OX40 agonist ivuxolimab. The receptors stem from an adult with an advanced solid tumor such as melanoma, head and neck, liver or kidney cancer. CDR3s include the opening cysteine and the closing phenylalanine or tryptophan. A row's size may be missing; if present it is once, few, many or a size class.

>.|TRBV19|TRBJ2-5
CASTPLAGGGETQYF
>.|TRBV5-1|TRBJ1-4
CASSPGATTNEKLFF
>.|TRBV13|TRBJ2-1
CASSLGRSSYNEQFF
>.|TRBV6-1|TRBJ2-1
CASSEAPSGVYNEQFF
>.|TRBV19|TRBJ2-3
CASSVLAEITDTQYF
>.|TRBV27|TRBJ1-6
CASSGRGSRNSPLHF
>.|TRBV5-4|TRBJ2-1
CASSFRTSGRDEQFF
>.|TRBV5-1|TRBJ2-3
CASSPGLGGAPDTQYF
>.|TRBV30|TRBJ2-3
CAWSVGGTDTQYF
>.|TRBV9|TRBJ1-4
CASSPFGTNEKLFF
>.|TRBV2|TRBJ2-5
CASTKSGPQVETQYF
>few|TRBV11-2|TRBJ2-7
CASSPGGEQYF
>.|TRBV9|TRBJ2-3
CASSAPGNPDTQYF
>.|TRBV27|TRBJ1-1
CASRTGGTEAFF
>.|TRBV7-9|TRBJ2-1
CASLPSGRESNEQFF
>few|TRBV9|TRBJ2-1
CASSITRAGNEQFF
>.|TRBV6-5|TRBJ2-5
CASSAGSETQYF
>.|TRBV6-6|TRBJ1-3
CASSGVSSGNTIYF
>.|TRBV29-1|TRBJ1-5
CSVEGPQPQHF
>few|TRBV5-1|TRBJ2-2
CASSHLAGGGYTGELFF
>few|TRBV27|TRBJ2-7
CASSFLGDEQYF
>few|TRBV6-1|TRBJ2-2
CASSTGTGNTGELFF
>.|TRBV15|TRBJ1-5
CATSGTGTNQPQHF
>.|TRBV6-6|TRBJ2-5
CASSFRTGPGETQYF
>.|TRBV7-2|TRBJ2-7
CASSFPGQGIYEQYF
>.|TRBV15|TRBJ1-5
CATSLGQLNQPQHF
>.|TRBV19|TRBJ1-1
CASSIGKGGAFF
>.|TRBV19|TRBJ2-6
CASSAQGAAGANVLTF
>.|TRBV2|TRBJ1-2
CASSERPTGHLYGYTF
>.|TRBV29-1|TRBJ2-7
CSVEGSSYEQYF
>.|TRBV7-9|TRBJ2-3
CASSLGTDTQYF
>.|TRBV28|TRBJ1-2
CASSPRGAEGYTF
>.|TRBV27|TRBJ1-1
CASIPDRRSTEAFF
>.|TRBV5-6|TRBJ2-7
CASSLEGVAGYEQYF
>.|TRBV7-3|TRBJ2-5
CASSNDGTSAQYF
>.|TRBV28|TRBJ2-7
CASSLSGYSYEQYF
>.|TRBV29-1|TRBJ2-2
CSVHQGNTGELFF
>.|TRBV6-1|TRBJ1-5
CASGTSANQPQHF
>.|TRBV5-4|TRBJ2-3
CASSLFSGGTATDTQYF
>.|TRBV6-6|TRBJ1-4
CASAREQGNVKLFF
>.|TRBV12-5|TRBJ2-3
CASGPGAALGGGADTQYF
>.|TRBV27|TRBJ2-7
CASSLRGIYEQYF
>.|TRBV6-1|TRBJ1-4
CASSVQGTVEKLFF
>.|TRBV4-1|TRBJ2-3
CASSHGTSGYTDTQYF
>.|TRBV11-2|TRBJ2-1
CASRAGGGYNEQFF
>once|TRBV6-5|TRBJ1-4
CASSIRGEKLFF
>.|TRBV4-1|TRBJ2-5
CASSQAVGQETQYF
>.|TRBV6-6|TRBJ2-5
CASSPPVGLGQETQYF
>medium-sized|TRBV5-1|TRBJ2-7
CASSFGTGSYEQYF
>.|TRBV7-6|TRBJ2-5
CASSLMLGGETQYF
>.|TRBV28|TRBJ1-4
CASSLDRGREKLFF
>.|TRBV5-1|TRBJ2-1
CASSLVGRAVYNEQFF
>once|TRBV4-1|TRBJ1-5
CASSPGRDNQPQHF
>.|TRBV5-1|TRBJ1-1
CASSFDRGHMNTEAFF
>.|TRBV5-4|TRBJ1-1
CASSFRGNTEAFF
>medium-sized|TRBV9|TRBJ1-4
CASSGPPAPNEKLFF
>.|TRBV6-6|TRBJ2-5
CASNKGEETQYF
>.|TRBV4-1|TRBJ2-7
CASSQGPSGTYEQYF
>.|TRBV30|TRBJ2-2
CAWSGNIVGELFF